This T cell receptor beta chain was identified in a study of blood T cells in healthy people across ages. In its sample, this clonotype was seen a few times. Then a second PCR, running roughly 7 to 11 cycles, was carried out with a sample-barcoded 5' primer and a J-beta primer mix. TCRdb redid the calling of the 5' RACE reads with MiXCR, one entry per CDR3 protein. The sample has 700,000 or so distinct CDR3 sequences, about 24% seen once. The clonotype originates from an older man in good health. Sequencing used blood.

The chain's CDR3 is CASSPWDGYEQYF. Written as DNA, the CDR3 is TGTGCCAGCTCCCCCTGGGACGGCTACGAGCAGTACTTC. The chain couples TRBV18 to TRBJ2-7; the D call may be TRBD1 or TRBD2 (5 bases each). The CDR3 loop spans 13 amino acids. The V end was cut by 6 bases, the J end by 3 bases, with 12 bases between. Germline V CDR1 and CDR2: KGHSH, LQKENI.